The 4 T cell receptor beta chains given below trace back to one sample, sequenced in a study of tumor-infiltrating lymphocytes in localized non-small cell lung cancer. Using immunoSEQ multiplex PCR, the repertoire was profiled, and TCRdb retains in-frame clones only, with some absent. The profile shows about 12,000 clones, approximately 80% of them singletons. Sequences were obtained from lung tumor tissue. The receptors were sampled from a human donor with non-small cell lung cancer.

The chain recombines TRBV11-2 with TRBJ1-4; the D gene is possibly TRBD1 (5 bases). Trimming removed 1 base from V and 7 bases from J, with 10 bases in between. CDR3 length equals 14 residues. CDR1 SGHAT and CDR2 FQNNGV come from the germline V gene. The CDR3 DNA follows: TGTGCCAGCAGCTTAGTGACAGCTTCTGAAAAACTGTTTTTT. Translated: CASSLVTASEKLFF.

CDR3 region: CASSDRTAGANVLTF. CDR3 in DNA: TGTGCCAGCAGTGATAGGACAGCTGGGGCCAACGTCCTGACTTTC. The chain is built from TRBV2 and TRBJ2-6, with D possibly matching TRBD1 (6 bases). Germline V gene data show CDR1 as SNHLY and CDR2 as FYNNEI. The CDR3 covers 15 residues. With 3 bases removed from V and 2 bases from J, the gap between germline ends came to 8 bases. Full variable domain (missing parts from reference TRBV2 and TRBJ2-6): EPEVTQTPSHQVTQMGQEVILRCVPISNHLYFYWYRQILGQKVEFLVSFYNNEISEKSEIFDDQFSVERPDGSNFTLKIRSTKLEDSAMYFCASSDRTAGANVLTFGAGSRLTVL.

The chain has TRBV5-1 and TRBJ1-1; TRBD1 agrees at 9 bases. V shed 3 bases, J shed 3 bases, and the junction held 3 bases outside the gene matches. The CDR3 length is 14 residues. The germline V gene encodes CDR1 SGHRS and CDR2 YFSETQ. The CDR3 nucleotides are TGCGCCAGCAGCTCATGGACAGGGGACACTGAAGCTTTCTTT. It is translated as CASSSWTGDTEAFF.

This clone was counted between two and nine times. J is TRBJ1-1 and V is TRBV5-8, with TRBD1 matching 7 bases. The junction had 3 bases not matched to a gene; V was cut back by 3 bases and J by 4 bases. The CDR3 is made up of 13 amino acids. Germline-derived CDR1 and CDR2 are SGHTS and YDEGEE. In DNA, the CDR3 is TGTGCCAGCAGCTCCCAGGGGGGCACTGAAGCTTTCTTT. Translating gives CASSSQGGTEAFF.